This T cell receptor (beta chain) was found in a study of response to subunit inactivated influenza vaccine. Study outcomes and limitations: Seasonal influenza vaccination, on each occasion, was suggested by the authors to recruit few new T cells.

The CDR3 has 16 residues. The V gene's germline CDR1 is SEHNR and CDR2 FQNEAQ (reference sequence). The V gene lost 0 bases and the J gene lost 1 base, with 12 bases spanning the gap. TCRdb fed the RT-PCR reads into MiXCR, producing one record per CDR3 protein. The sample lists about 570,000 distinct CDR3 sequences, roughly 12% occurring once. With respect to this clonotype: Its specificity is unknown.

This sample was also put to use in a study of T cells expressing NK-cell markers. As that study records: The authors generated TCR beta cDNA through 5'RACE template switching with UMIs. Source material for TCR beta repertoires consisted of sorted CD3+CD56+NKG2C+, CD3+CD56+NKG2C- and CD3+CD56-NKG2C+ T cells. For over 5 donors, the dominant NKG2C+ clonotypes made up about 1.0-7.0% of their CD8+ T cells.

This receptor was identified in a man between 45 and 60 years old who received an inactivated influenza vaccine. The sequences come from PBMCs from blood, collected on the day of vaccination. The chain employs TRBV7-9 and TRBJ1-2, with a possible D match to TRBD1 (6 bases). CDR3 residues: CASSLAGGESNYGYTF. DNA for the CDR3: TGTGCCAGCAGCTTAGCGGGGGGCGAAAGTAACTATGGCTACACCTTC.